Included here is one T cell receptor beta chain sequence, with context. This sample was taken from a study of technical replicates of blood from several donors. The ends were cut back, 5 bases at V and 0 bases at J, with 5 bases in the middle. The germline V gene has CDR1 SNHLY and CDR2 FYNNEI. This CDR3 region has 13 residues. Measured with immunoSEQ multiplex PCR; TCRdb has only the in-frame clones, and not every one. The repertoire holds roughly 15,000 clones, roughly four fifths seen once, with approximately 13% in the top ten. The TCR was taken from a human donor in good health. Source material: PBMCs. This chain joins TRBV2 and TRBJ2-1; D is undetermined. CDR3: CASSQISYNEQFF. CDR3 DNA sequence: TGTGCCAGCAGTCAGATCTCCTACAATGAGCAGTTCTTC.